The T cell receptor beta chain described here comes from a study of STAT5B mutations in CD4+ large granular lymphocyte leukemia. Study conclusions and caveats: Data were not HLA-matched across samples. Compared with healthy controls (2/35), patient top clones favored TRBV06 (8/27). About 26% of private leukemic clonotypes occurred rarely in other patients' non-leukemic repertoires.

Sequencing was performed with immunoSEQ multiplex PCR; in TCRdb, only in-frame clones are kept and a portion is missing. This table has some 29,000 clones, around 80% appearing once. Buffy coats from healthy blood donors served as controls. The CDR3 spans 14 residues. In germline, CDR1 is MNHEY, CDR2 SVGAGI. V was shortened by 3 bases and J by 7 bases, with 13 bases between the two germline ends. On this clone itself: Its matching antigen is unknown.

Sequencing used CD4+ T cells from blood buffy coats. The clonotype was recovered from a human donor in good health. The chain has TRBV6-5 and TRBJ2-1, with D perhaps matching TRBD1 (7 bases). The CDR3 DNA reads as TGTGCCAGCAGTTATAACTCAGGGGGGAATGAGCAGTTCTTC. Its translation is CASSYNSGGNEQFF.